This T cell receptor (beta chain) is from a study of blood T cells in healthy people across ages. Study findings and constraints: Long-lived and aged donors differed, with more naive CD4+ cells and higher diversity in the long-lived. Age advanced and TCR beta diversity per million T cells fell, roughly linearly. Since the PBMCs were unsorted, naive and antigen-experienced cells could not be conclusively compared.

Alongside a J-beta primer mix, a sample-barcoded 5' primer served in a second PCR lasting roughly 6 to 12 cycles. The authors tagged each cDNA molecule using a template-switch adaptor with 12 random nucleotides. One entry per CDR3 protein results from TCRdb running MiXCR on the 5' RACE reads. This repertoire shows about 780,000 distinct CDR3 sequences, about 47% found once; its top ten account for about a sixth. This clonotype has just a few counts. Antigen specificity is unknown. With 4 bases removed from V and 0 bases from J, the gap between germline ends came to 12 bases. From germline, CDR1 is MNHEY and CDR2 SMNVEV (reference sequence). CDR3 size: 15 residues.

The sample consisted of blood. This clonotype was obtained from an elderly man in good health. This sequence joins TRBV27 and TRBJ2-5; D gene ambiguous. In DNA form, the CDR3 reads TGTGCCAGCAGTTATGACGGGCAGTACCAAGAGACCCAGTACTTC. Translated, it gives CASSYDGQYQETQYF.